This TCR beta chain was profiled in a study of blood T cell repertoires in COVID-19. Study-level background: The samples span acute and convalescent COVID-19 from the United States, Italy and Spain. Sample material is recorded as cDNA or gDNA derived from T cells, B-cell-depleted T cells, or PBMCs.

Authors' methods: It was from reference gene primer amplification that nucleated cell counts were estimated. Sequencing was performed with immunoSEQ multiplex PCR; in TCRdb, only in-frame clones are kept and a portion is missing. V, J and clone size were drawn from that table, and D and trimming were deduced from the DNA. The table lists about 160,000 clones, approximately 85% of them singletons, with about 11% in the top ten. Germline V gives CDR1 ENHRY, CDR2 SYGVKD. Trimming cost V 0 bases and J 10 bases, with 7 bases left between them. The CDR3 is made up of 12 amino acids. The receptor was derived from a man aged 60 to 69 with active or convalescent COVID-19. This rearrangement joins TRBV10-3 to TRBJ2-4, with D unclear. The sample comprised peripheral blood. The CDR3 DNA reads TGTGCCATCAGTGAGTCGGGCCGAATTCAGTACTTC. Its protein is CAISESGRIQYF.